What follows are 24 T cell receptor beta chains derived from one specimen sequenced in a study of blood T cells in healthy people across ages. A second PCR of roughly 7 to 11 cycles used a sample-barcoded 5' primer and a J-beta primer mix. TCRdb called the 5' RACE reads again in MiXCR, with one record for every CDR3 protein. The data contain about 580,000 distinct CDR3 sequences, roughly 43% of them singletons. Sequences were obtained from blood. The receptors originated from a man at least 80 years old in good health.

The J gene is TRBJ2-6, the V gene TRBV6-1, with a possible D match to TRBD1 (6 bases). With 6 bases removed from V and 0 bases from J, the gap between germline ends came to 18 bases. The CDR3 is 18 amino acids. CDR1 and CDR2 from the germline V gene are MNHNS and SASEGT. CDR3 DNA sequence: TGTGCCAGCAGCGAGGCGGCCAGGGGCAGCTCTGGGGCCAACGTCCTGACTTTC. It translates to CASSEAARGSSGANVLTF.

This clonotype appeared a few times. The V and J genes are TRBV30 and TRBJ2-7; D unclear. The CDR3 is made up of 13 amino acids. Trimming removed 2 bases from V and 2 bases from J, with 10 bases in between. Germline V gives CDR1 GTSNPN, CDR2 SVGIG (reference sequence). The DNA of the CDR3 is TGTGCCTGGAGTCAGGACGGAGCCTACGAGCAGTACTTC. Amino acids: CAWSQDGAYEQYF.

The chain is built from TRBV20-1 and TRBJ2-5; D perhaps matches TRBD2 (6 bases). This CDR3 spans 13 amino acids. The germline CDR1 and CDR2 sequences are DFQATT and SNEGSKA (reference sequence). The ends were cut back, 6 bases at V and 2 bases at J, with 13 bases in the middle. This CDR3 is CSAVAGNQETQYF. CDR3 coding DNA: TGCAGTGCCGTTGCGGGGAATCAAGAGACCCAGTACTTC.

This clonotype has just a few counts. V usage is TRBV12-3 or TRBV12-4 and J usage is TRBJ2-5; D is uncertain. The CDR3 is made up of 14 amino acids. The V end lost 3 bases, the J end lost 2 bases, and 10 bases lay between the germline ends. This chain's CDR3 is CASSFGFSQETQYF. CDR3 nucleotides: TGTGCCAGCAGTTTTGGCTTCTCGCAAGAGACCCAGTACTTC.

As concerns this clonotype: At one boundary the junction diverges from the germline segment, which might be a read error. V gene TRBV12-3 or TRBV12-4 combines with J gene TRBJ1-2, with D tentatively TRBD1 (6 bases). This CDR3 spans 13 amino acids. The DNA for the CDR3 is TGTGTCAGCAGTCCCGGACAGACATCTGGCTACACCTTC. Translated, it gives CVSSPGQTSGYTF.

The rearrangement uses TRBV6-5 and TRBJ2-7, with D unresolved. There are 13 residues in the CDR3. CDR1 MNHEY and CDR2 SVGAGI come from the germline V gene. Deletions cut 6 bases from V and 3 bases from J, with 12 bases between. The CDR3 bases are TGTGCCAGCAGCTCCCCCAGAAACTACGAGCAGTACTTC. Translating it yields CASSSPRNYEQYF.

The chain is built from TRBV27 and TRBJ1-2, with D unresolved. CDR3 length: 13 amino acids. The V end was cut by 6 bases, the J end by 8 bases, with 16 bases between. In germline, CDR1 is MNHEY, CDR2 SMNVEV (reference sequence). As DNA, the CDR3 is TGTGCCAGCAGCCGACACGATCTTCCGGGCTACACCTTC. This codes for CASSRHDLPGYTF.

In DNA form, the CDR3 reads TGCGCCAGCATTAAGGACACTGGGGCCAACGTCCTGACTTTC. This translates into CASIKDTGANVLTF. This chain joins TRBV5-1 and TRBJ2-6; D is possibly TRBD1 (5 bases). Germline loops: CDR1 SGHRS, CDR2 YFSETQ. Trimming took 6 bases from V and 2 from J, leaving 9 bases between them. This CDR3 contains 14 residues.

The chain employs TRBV13 and TRBJ2-1; 7 bases line up with TRBD2. Germline CDR1 and CDR2: PRHDT and FYEKMQ (reference sequence). The CDR3 extends over 17 amino acids. V shed 5 bases and J 7 bases; nucleotides not matched to a gene: 17. The CDR3 region has the DNA TGTGCCAGCAGCCCCGGATGGGGGAGCGGGGAGGAAAATGAGCAGTTCTTC. This translates into CASSPGWGSGEENEQFF.

This clonotype occurred a few times. The rearrangement links TRBV29-1 to TRBJ2-5; perhaps TRBD2 as D (6 bases). The germline V gene encodes CDR1 SQVTM and CDR2 ANQGSEA. Trimming left V 5 bases short and J 1 base short, with 11 bases between. CDR3 length: 13 residues. CDR3 amino acids: CSVLSGSQETQYF. For the CDR3, the DNA is TGCAGCGTTTTGAGCGGGTCCCAAGAGACCCAGTACTTC.

The genes are TRBV10-3 and TRBJ1-2, with a possible D match to TRBD1 (5 bases). Germline-derived CDR1 and CDR2 are ENHRY and SYGVKD. V was shortened by 7 bases and J by 6 bases, with 12 bases between the two germline ends. There are 12 residues in the CDR3. As DNA, the CDR3 is TGTGCCATCAATGACAGAAATGATGGCTACACCTTC. This codes for CAINDRNDGYTF.

The chain links TRBV7-9 to TRBJ1-5; D is ambiguous. Germline V gives CDR1 SEHNR, CDR2 FQNEAQ (reference sequence). V was cut by 3 bases and J by 4 bases, with 13 bases left in between. The CDR3 has 15 residues. DNA for the CDR3: TGTGCCAGCAGCTTGGAGGGAGCTAATAATCAGCCCCAGCATTTT. Amino acids: CASSLEGANNQPQHF. The entire variable domain, with the rest obtained from reference TRBV7-9 and TRBJ1-5, is as follows: DTGVSQNPRHKITKRGQNVTFRCDPISEHNRLYWYRQTLGQGPEFLTYFQNEAQLEKSRLLSDRFSAERPKGSFSTLEIQRTEQGDSAMYLCASSLEGANNQPQHFGDGTRLSIL.

The chain links TRBV28 to TRBJ2-1, with D perhaps matching TRBD2 (7 bases). The germline V gene has CDR1 MDHEN and CDR2 SYDVKM. This CDR3 region has 18 residues. The V end lost 7 bases, the J end lost 5 bases, and 27 bases lay between the germline ends. CDR3 in DNA: TGTGCCAGCATGGGACAAGTCAAGCGGGAAGGGAGGAACAATGAGCAGTTCTTC. Encoded protein: CASMGQVKREGRNNEQFF.

This clonotype was picked up many times. This chain connects TRBV6-6 to TRBJ1-6; 8 bases align to TRBD1. The germline V gene has CDR1 MNHNY and CDR2 SVGAGI (reference sequence). Trimming at V came to 6 bases and at J to 14 bases, leaving 12 bases not matched to a gene. This CDR3 region has 14 residues. In nucleotides, the CDR3 is TGTGCCAGCAGCTTCAGACAGGGGACTCCGGCCCTCCACTTT. Translated: CASSFRQGTPALHF.

With regard to this clonotype: One junction end disagrees with the germline gene, perhaps due to a read error. J is TRBJ2-3 and V is TRBV5-1; 8 nucleotides agree with TRBD2. From germline, CDR1 is SGHRS and CDR2 YFSETQ. This CDR3 has 14 amino acids. The CDR3 sequence: CASGLVAGTDTQYF. The DNA of the CDR3 is TGCGCCAGCGGCTTGGTAGCGGGGACAGATACGCAGTATTTT. The entire variable domain, with the rest obtained from reference TRBV5-1 and TRBJ2-3, is as follows: KAGVTQTPRYLIKTRGQQVTLSCSPISGHRSVSWYQQTPGQGLQFLFEYFSETQRNKGNFPGRFSGRQFSNSRSEMNVSTLELGDSALYLCASGLVAGTDTQYFGPGTRLTVL.

On this clonotype: One end of the junction fails to match germline, which may point to a read error. This chain uses TRBV25-1 with TRBJ1-1; D remains ambiguous. The germline V gene encodes CDR1 MGHDK and CDR2 SYGVNS. The CDR3 sequence is 15 residues long. DNA of the CDR3: TGTGCCAGCCGTGAATTAAGTCGGAGAAACACTGAAGCTTTCTTT. As protein: CASRELSRRNTEAFF. Combining the CDR3 with reference TRBV25-1 and TRBJ1-1 gives the whole variable domain EADIYQTPRYLVIGTGKKITLECSQTMGHDKMYWYQQDPGMELHLIHYSYGVNSTEKGDLSSESTVSRIRTEHFPLTLESARPSHTSQYLCASRELSRRNTEAFFGQGTRLTVV.

This clonotype came up many times. This chain connects TRBV6-6 to TRBJ2-1; D not resolved. Trimming stripped 1 base from V and 12 bases from J, with 7 bases between. Germline lookup yields CDR1 MNHNY and CDR2 SVGAGI (reference sequence). The CDR3 sequence is 11 residues long. The CDR3 protein is CASSYYERQFF. The CDR3 region has the DNA TGTGCCAGCAGTTACTACGAGCGGCAGTTCTTC.

The sample holds a few counts of this clonotype. The chain joins TRBV20-1 to TRBJ2-1, with 9 bases lining up with TRBD2. The CDR3 consists of 16 residues. Germline values: CDR1 DFQATT, CDR2 SNEGSKA (reference sequence). V lost 5 bases and J lost 7; bases outside the gene matches: 15. Written as DNA, the CDR3 is TGCAGTGCTCCCAAGGGAACTAGCGGGCAAAAGAATGAGCAGTTCTTC. It yields the protein CSAPKGTSGQKNEQFF.

Concerning this clonotype: One end of the junction fails to match germline, which may point to a read error. This rearrangement joins TRBV5-1 to TRBJ2-1; 8 bases fit TRBD1. Germline CDR1 reads SGHRS; CDR2 reads YFSETQ. The CDR3 contains 13 residues. CDR3 sequence (DNA): TGTGCCAGCCGGGGACAGGATAACAATGAGCAGTTCTTC. Translated: CASRGQDNNEQFF.

This sequence joins TRBV7-2 and TRBJ1-6; no reliable D call. Trimming left V 1 base short and J 7 bases short, with 5 bases between. Germline CDR1 and CDR2: SGHTA and FQGNSA. The CDR3 has 13 amino acids. CDR3: CASSLVSNSPLHF. The CDR3 coding sequence is TGTGCCAGCAGCTTAGTTTCCAATTCACCCCTCCACTTT.

This clonotype occurred a few times. V usage is TRBV29-1 and J usage is TRBJ1-1, with D unresolved. V shed 7 bases and J shed 4 bases, with 16 bases lying between them. In germline, CDR1 is SQVTM, CDR2 ANQGSEA. CDR3 size: 13 residues. CDR3 protein: CSAARRDTTEAFF. The CDR3 nucleotides read TGCAGCGCAGCTCGGAGGGATACCACTGAAGCTTTCTTT.

This clonotype was found a few times. This chain links TRBV6-5 with TRBJ2-1; 9 bases map to TRBD2. Germline CDR1 is MNHEY and CDR2 is SVGAGI. The junction had 10 bases not matched to a gene; V was cut back by 10 bases and J by 6 bases. This CDR3 comprises 14 residues. The chain's CDR3 is CATRLAGTVNEQFF. The DNA for the CDR3 is TGTGCCACACGGCTAGCGGGAACGGTCAATGAGCAGTTCTTC.

This clonotype was found many times. This chain uses TRBV6-5 with TRBJ1-5; D possibly corresponds to TRBD1 (6 bases). CDR1 is MNHEY, CDR2 SVGAGI, per germline. There are 13 residues in the CDR3. V was trimmed by 6 bases and J by 6 bases, leaving 12 bases between them. The CDR3 bases are TGTGCCAGCAGCTCCGACAGGCTTCAGCCCCAGCATTTT. It is translated as CASSSDRLQPQHF.

The J gene is TRBJ2-7, the V gene TRBV12-3 or TRBV12-4; D is possibly TRBD1 (5 bases). Trimming removed 4 bases at V and 2 bases at J, with 12 bases between. CDR3 length: 14 amino acids. CDR3 nucleotide sequence: TGTGCCAGCAGTTCGCCGGACAAAACCTACGAGCAGTACTTC. Encoded protein: CASSSPDKTYEQYF.